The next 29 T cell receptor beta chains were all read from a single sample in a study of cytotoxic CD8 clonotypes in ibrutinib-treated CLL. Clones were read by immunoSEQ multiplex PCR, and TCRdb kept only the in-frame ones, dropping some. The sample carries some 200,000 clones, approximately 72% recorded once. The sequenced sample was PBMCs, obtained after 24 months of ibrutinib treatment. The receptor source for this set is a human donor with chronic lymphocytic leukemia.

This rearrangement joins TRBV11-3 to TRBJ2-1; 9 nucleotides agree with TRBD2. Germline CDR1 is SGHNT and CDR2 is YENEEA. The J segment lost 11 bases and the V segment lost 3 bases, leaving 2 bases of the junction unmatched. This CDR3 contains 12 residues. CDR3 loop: CASSLSGRKQFF. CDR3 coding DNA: TGTGCCAGCAGCTTGAGCGGGAGGAAGCAGTTCTTC.

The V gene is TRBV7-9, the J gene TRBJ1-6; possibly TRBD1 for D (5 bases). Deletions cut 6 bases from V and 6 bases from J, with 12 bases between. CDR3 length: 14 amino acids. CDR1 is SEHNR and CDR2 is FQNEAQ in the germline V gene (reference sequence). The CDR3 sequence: CASRIDGGNSPLHF. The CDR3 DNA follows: TGTGCCAGCAGAATCGACGGGGGTAATTCACCCCTCCACTTT.

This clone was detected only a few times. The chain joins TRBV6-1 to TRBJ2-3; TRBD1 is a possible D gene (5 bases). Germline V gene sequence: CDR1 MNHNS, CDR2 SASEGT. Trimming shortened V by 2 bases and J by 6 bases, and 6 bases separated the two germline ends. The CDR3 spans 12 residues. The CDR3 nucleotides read TGTGCCAGCAGTGAAACAGGCGATACGCAGTATTTT. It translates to CASSETGDTQYF.

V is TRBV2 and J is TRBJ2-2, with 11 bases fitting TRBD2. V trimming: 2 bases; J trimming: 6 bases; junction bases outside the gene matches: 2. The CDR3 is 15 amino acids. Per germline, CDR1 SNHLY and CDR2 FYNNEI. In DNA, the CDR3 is TGTGCCAGCAGTGAACGTAGCGGGAGGGCCGGGGAGCTGTTTTTT. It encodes CASSERSGRAGELFF.

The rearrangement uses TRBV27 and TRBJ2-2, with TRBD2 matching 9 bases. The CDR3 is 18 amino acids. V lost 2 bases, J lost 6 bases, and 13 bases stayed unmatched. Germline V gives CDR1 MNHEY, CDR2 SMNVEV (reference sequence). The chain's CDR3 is CASSLGWGREGVSGELFF. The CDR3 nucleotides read TGTGCCAGCAGTTTAGGGTGGGGGCGGGAGGGCGTGTCCGGGGAGCTGTTTTTT.

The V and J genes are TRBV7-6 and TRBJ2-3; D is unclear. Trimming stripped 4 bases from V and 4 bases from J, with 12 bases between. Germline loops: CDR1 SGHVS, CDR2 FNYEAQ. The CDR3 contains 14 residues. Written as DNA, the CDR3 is TGTGCCAGCAGCTCCCTCGGCCCGGCAGATACGCAGTATTTT. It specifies CASSSLGPADTQYF.

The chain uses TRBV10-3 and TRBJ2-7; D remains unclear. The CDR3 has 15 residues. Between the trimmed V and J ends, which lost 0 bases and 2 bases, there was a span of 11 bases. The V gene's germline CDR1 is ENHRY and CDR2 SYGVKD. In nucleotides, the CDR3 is TGTGCCATCAGTGAGTCAGGCAATAGACCCTACGAGCAGTACTTC. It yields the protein CAISESGNRPYEQYF.

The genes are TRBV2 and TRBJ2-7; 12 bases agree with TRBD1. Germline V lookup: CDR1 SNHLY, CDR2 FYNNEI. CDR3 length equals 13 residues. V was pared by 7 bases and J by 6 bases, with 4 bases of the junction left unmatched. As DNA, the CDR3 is TGTGCCAGCATCGGGACAGGGGGCTTCGAGCAGTACTTC. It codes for CASIGTGGFEQYF.

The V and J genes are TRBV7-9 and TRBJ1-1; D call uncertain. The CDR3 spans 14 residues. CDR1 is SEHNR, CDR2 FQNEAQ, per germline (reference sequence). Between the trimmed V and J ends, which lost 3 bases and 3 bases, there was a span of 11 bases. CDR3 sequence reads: CASSLGRPDTEAFF. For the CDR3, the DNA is TGTGCCAGCAGCTTGGGCAGACCGGACACTGAAGCTTTCTTT.

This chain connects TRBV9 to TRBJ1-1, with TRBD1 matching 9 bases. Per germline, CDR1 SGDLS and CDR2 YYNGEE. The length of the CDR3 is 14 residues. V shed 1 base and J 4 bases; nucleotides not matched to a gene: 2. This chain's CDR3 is CASSVTGGSTEAFF. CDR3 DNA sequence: TGTGCCAGCAGCGTAACAGGGGGCAGCACTGAAGCTTTCTTT.

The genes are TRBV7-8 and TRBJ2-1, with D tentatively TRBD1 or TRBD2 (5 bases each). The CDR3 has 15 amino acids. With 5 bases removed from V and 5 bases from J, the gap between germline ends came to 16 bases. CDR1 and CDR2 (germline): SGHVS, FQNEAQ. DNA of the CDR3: TGTGCCAGCAGCCCCGGGACGCCTCAGGACAATGAGCAGTTCTTC. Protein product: CASSPGTPQDNEQFF.

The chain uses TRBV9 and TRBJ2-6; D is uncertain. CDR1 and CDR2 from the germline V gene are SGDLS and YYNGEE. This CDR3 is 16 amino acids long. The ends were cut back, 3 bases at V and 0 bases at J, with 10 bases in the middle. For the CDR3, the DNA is TGTGCCAGCAGCGGTCCACAGAGCTCTGGGGCCAACGTCCTGACTTTC. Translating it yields CASSGPQSSGANVLTF.

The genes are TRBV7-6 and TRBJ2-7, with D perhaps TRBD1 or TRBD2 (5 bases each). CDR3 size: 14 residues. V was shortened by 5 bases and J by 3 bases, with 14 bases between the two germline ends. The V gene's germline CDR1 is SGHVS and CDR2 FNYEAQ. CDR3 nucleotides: TGTGCCAGCAGCCCTACAGTTGGGGGCTACGAGCAGTACTTC. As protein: CASSPTVGGYEQYF.

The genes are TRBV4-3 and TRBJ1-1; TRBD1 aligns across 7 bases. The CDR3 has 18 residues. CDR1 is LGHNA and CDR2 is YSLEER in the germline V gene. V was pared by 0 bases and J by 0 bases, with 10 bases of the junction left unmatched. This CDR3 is CASSQDPVGGLMNTEAFF. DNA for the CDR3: TGCGCCAGCAGCCAAGATCCAGTAGGGGGCCTCATGAACACTGAAGCTTTCTTT.

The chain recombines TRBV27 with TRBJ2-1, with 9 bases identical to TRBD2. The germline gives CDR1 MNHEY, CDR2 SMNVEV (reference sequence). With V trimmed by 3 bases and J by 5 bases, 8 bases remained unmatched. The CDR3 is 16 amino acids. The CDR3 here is CASSFLSGRINNEQFF. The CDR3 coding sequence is TGTGCCAGCAGTTTCCTTAGCGGGAGAATTAACAATGAGCAGTTCTTC.

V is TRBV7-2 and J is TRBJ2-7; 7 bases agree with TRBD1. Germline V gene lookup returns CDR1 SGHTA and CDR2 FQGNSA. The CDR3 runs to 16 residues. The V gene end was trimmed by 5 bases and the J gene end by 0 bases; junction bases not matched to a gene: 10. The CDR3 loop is CASSHRTGPSSYEQYF. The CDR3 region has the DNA TGTGCCAGCAGCCACCGGACAGGCCCTAGCTCCTACGAGCAGTACTTC. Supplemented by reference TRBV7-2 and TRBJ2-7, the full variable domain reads GAGVSQSPSNKVTEKGKDVELRCDPISGHTALYWYRQSLGQGLEFLIYFQGNSAPDKSGLPSDRFSAERTGGSVSTLTIQRTQQEDSAVYLCASSHRTGPSSYEQYFGPGTRLTVT.

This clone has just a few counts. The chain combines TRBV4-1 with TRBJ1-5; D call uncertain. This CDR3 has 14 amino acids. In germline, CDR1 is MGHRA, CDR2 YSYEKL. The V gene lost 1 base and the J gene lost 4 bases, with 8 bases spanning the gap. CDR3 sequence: CASSQGPGNQPQHF. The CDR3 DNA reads TGCGCCAGCAGCCAAGGTCCAGGAAATCAGCCCCAGCATTTT.

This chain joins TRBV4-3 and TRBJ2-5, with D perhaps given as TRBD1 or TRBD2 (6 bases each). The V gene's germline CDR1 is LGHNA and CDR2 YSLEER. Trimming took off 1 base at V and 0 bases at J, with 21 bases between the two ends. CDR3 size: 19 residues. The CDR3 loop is CASSQGSLGGDEHQETQYF. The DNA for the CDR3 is TGCGCCAGCAGCCAAGGAAGCCTGGGGGGCGACGAACACCAAGAGACCCAGTACTTC.

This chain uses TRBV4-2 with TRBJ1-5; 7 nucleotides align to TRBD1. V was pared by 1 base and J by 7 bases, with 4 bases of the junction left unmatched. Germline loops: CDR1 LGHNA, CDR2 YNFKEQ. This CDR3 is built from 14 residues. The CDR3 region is CASSQGQGSQPQHF. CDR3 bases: TGTGCCAGCAGCCAAGGACAGGGATCACAGCCCCAGCATTTT.

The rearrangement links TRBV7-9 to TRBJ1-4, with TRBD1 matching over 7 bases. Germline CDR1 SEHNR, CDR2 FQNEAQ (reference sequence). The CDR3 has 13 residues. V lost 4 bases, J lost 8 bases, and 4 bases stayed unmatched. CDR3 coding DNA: TGTGCCAGCAGCTGGACAGGAGGCGAAAAACTGTTTTTT. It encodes CASSWTGGEKLFF.

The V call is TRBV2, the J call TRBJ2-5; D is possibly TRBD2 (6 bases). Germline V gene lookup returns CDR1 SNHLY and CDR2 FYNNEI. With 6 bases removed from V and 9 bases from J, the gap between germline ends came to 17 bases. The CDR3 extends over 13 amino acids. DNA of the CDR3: TGTGCCAGCAGGGACCTAGCGCCCGGGGCCCAGTACTTC. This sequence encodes CASRDLAPGAQYF.

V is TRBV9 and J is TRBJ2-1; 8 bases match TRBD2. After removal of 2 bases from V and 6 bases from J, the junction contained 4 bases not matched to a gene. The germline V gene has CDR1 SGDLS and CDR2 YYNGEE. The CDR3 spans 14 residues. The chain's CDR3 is CASSVTSGTNEQFF. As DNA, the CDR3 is TGTGCCAGCAGCGTTACTAGCGGTACCAATGAGCAGTTCTTC. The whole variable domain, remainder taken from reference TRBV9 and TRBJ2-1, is DSGVTQTPKHLITATGQRVTLRCSPRSGDLSVYWYQQSLDQGLQFLIQYYNGEERAKGNILERFSAQQFPDLHSELNLSSLELGDSALYFCASSVTSGTNEQFFGPGTRLTVL.

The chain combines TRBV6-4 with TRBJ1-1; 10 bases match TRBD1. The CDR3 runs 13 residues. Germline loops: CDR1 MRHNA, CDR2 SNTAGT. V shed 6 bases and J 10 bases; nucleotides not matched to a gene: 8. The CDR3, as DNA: TGTGCCAGCAGAATGACAGGGGGCGAGGGAGCTTTCTTT. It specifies CASRMTGGEGAFF.

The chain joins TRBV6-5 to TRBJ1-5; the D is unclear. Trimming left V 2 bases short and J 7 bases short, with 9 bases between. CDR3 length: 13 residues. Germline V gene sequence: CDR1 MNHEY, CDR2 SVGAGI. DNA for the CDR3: TGTGCCAGCAGTTACGAGCGCGGACAGCCCCAGCATTTT. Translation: CASSYERGQPQHF.

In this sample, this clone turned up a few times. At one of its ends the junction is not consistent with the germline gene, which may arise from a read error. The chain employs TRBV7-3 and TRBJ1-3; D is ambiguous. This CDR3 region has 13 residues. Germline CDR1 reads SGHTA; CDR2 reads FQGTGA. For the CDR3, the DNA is TGTGCCAGCAGCTTAAATGCTGGGAACACCATATATTTT. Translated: CASSLNAGNTIYF. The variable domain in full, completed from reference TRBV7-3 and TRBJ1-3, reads GAGVSQTPSNKVTEKGKYVELRCDPISGHTALYWYRQSLGQGPEFLIYFQGTGAADDSGLPNDRFFAVRPEGSVSTLKIQRTERGDSAVYLCASSLNAGNTIYFGEGSWLTVV.

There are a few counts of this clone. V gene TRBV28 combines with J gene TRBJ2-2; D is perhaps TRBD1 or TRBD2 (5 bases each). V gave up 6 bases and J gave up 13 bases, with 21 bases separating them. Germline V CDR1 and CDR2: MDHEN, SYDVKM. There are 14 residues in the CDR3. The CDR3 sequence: CASSTSKTGGWLFF. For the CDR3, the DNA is TGTGCCAGCAGCACATCCAAAACAGGAGGTTGGCTGTTTTTT.

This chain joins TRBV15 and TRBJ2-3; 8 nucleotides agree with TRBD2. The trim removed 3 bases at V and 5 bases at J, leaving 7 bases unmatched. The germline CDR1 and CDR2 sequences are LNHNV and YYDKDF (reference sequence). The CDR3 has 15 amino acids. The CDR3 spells CATSSQRETVDTQYF. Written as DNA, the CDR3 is TGTGCCACCAGCAGCCAGCGGGAGACTGTAGATACGCAGTATTTT.

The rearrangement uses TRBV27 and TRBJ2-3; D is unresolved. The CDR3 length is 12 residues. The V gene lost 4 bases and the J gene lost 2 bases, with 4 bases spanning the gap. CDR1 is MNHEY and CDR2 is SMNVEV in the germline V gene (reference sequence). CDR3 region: CASSSTTDTQYF. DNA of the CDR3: TGTGCCAGCAGTTCCACCACAGATACGCAGTATTTT.

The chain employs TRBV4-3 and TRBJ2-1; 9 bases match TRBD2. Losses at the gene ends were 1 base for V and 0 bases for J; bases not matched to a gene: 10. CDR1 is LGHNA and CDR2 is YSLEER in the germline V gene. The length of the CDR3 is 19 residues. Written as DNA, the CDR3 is TGCGCCAGCAGCCAAGGTCGCGGGGGGGTGACTAGCTCCTACAATGAGCAGTTCTTC. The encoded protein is CASSQGRGGVTSSYNEQFF.